The 23 T cell receptor beta chains below come from one sample, sequenced in a study of regulatory T cells in long-lasting Graves disease (dated by TCRdb to the early 2020s). Library generation was performed with multiplex PCR. Sequencing relied on an Illumina HiSeq 4000. iRepertoire HTBI primers and Arm-PCR amplification of CDR3 regions were used to construct TCR beta libraries. The public reads were quality trimmed at Q25 with fastp and then assembled into clones with MiXCR by TCRdb, keeping productive beta chains. Merged by CDR3 protein, the rows form single entries marked with the most common genes and DNA. This sample is represented by 500,000 or so distinct CDR3 sequences; about 16% of them were singletons. 25% of the sample rests with the top ten. This specimen's time point label, interpreted: newly diagnosed GD, antithyroid drugs for less than 3 months. RNA was extracted from PBMCs in TRIzol for both TCR sequencing and RNA sequencing.

In addition, the sample was reused for a study of T cells in Graves' hyperthyroidism and ophthalmopathy.

Source: peripheral blood mononuclear cells (PBMCs), taken at new diagnosis, from a patient treated with antithyroid drugs. All receptors derive from a middle-aged woman with Graves disease. Donor details come from another sample of the same person, matched by shared clones.

In DNA, the CDR3 is TGTGCCAGCAGCTTCCCTGGGACTAGCGGGGGGAGGGGTTCCTACAATGAGCAGTTCTTC. Amino acids: CASSFPGTSGGRGSYNEQFF. The genes are TRBV7-9 and TRBJ2-1, with TRBD2 matching over 15 bases. After removal of 3 bases from V and 1 base from J, the junction contained 10 bases not matched to a gene. Germline CDR1 SEHNR, CDR2 FQNEAQ (reference sequence). This CDR3 is built from 20 residues.

This clonotype appeared many times. The chain carries TRBV6-1 and TRBJ2-3, with D possibly being TRBD2 (6 bases). Deletions cut 5 bases from V and 0 bases from J, with 12 bases between. The germline CDR1 and CDR2 sequences are MNHNS and SASEGT. CDR3 length: 15 residues. The CDR3 coding sequence is TGTGCCAGCAGTCCACTCGGGACTAGCACAGATACGCAGTATTTT. It encodes CASSPLGTSTDTQYF.

The CDR3 DNA reads as TGTGCCAGCAGTCCGGTAACAGGGGCCAGGGGAGAGACCCAGTACTTC. It codes for CASSPVTGARGETQYF. V usage is TRBV12-3 or TRBV12-4 and J usage is TRBJ2-5; 7 bases map to TRBD1. The CDR3 is 16 amino acids. The V gene end was trimmed by 5 bases and the J gene end by 4 bases; junction bases not matched to a gene: 13.

This clonotype was seen many times. The chain is built from TRBV30 and TRBJ1-2, with D perhaps TRBD1 (5 bases). The germline V and J ends were trimmed by 7 bases and 4 bases, with 13 bases remaining between them. This CDR3 is 12 amino acids long. Per the germline V gene, CDR1 is GTSNPN and CDR2 is SVGIG (reference sequence). CDR3 residues: CASSTAIYGYTF. As DNA, the CDR3 is TGTGCCTCCTCGACAGCTATCTATGGCTACACCTTC.

The V call is TRBV7-9, the J call TRBJ1-1; D gene unclear. Germline V gene sequence: CDR1 SEHNR, CDR2 FQNEAQ (reference sequence). Between the trimmed V and J ends, which lost 1 base and 10 bases, there was a span of 13 bases. The CDR3 loop spans 13 amino acids. DNA for the CDR3: TGTGCCAGCAGCTTAGTTGCGGCAGAAGGAGCTTTCTTT. Protein sequence: CASSLVAAEGAFF. The entire variable domain, with the rest obtained from reference TRBV7-9 and TRBJ1-1, is as follows: DTGVSQNPRHKITKRGQNVTFRCDPISEHNRLYWYRQTLGQGPEFLTYFQNEAQLEKSRLLSDRFSAERPKGSFSTLEIQRTEQGDSAMYLCASSLVAAEGAFFGQGTRLTVV.

This chain uses TRBV2 with TRBJ2-7; the D gene is possibly TRBD2 (5 bases). V lost 6 bases and J lost 0, with 18 bases in between. CDR1 and CDR2 from the germline V gene are SNHLY and FYNNEI. The CDR3 sequence is 16 residues long. The DNA of the CDR3 is TGTGCCAGCAGCGACGGGCCCACGGGGAGCTCCTACGAGCAGTACTTC. Translated, it gives CASSDGPTGSSYEQYF.

This clonotype was recorded many times. The chain's CDR3 is CSAKAGNLYEQYF. CDR3 nucleotide sequence: TGCAGTGCCAAGGCAGGCAACCTCTACGAGCAGTACTTC. The genes are TRBV20-1 and TRBJ2-7; D gene ambiguous. The CDR3 is 13 amino acids. Per the germline V gene, CDR1 is DFQATT and CDR2 is SNEGSKA (reference sequence). Trimming removed 6 bases from V and 3 bases from J, with 15 bases in between.

This clonotype occurred many times. The gene calls are TRBV15 and TRBJ1-5; D perhaps matches TRBD1 (6 bases). Trimming cost V 0 bases and J 6 bases, with 15 bases left between them. The germline V gene has CDR1 LNHNV and CDR2 YYDKDF (reference sequence). The CDR3 totals 16 residues. In nucleotides, the CDR3 is TGTGCCACCAGCAGAGACCAAGCAGGGGTCGGTCAGCCCCAGCATTTT. It encodes CATSRDQAGVGQPQHF.

In this sample, this clonotype turned up many times. The rearrangement uses TRBV27 and TRBJ1-1; D not certain. Germline V gene sequence: CDR1 MNHEY, CDR2 SMNVEV (reference sequence). The V end lost 3 bases, the J end lost 4 bases, and 21 bases lay between the germline ends. The CDR3 runs to 17 residues. The CDR3: CASSFLPGPLGSTEAFF. As DNA, the CDR3 is TGTGCCAGCAGTTTCCTGCCCGGGCCCCTTGGGAGCACTGAAGCTTTCTTT.

The chain combines TRBV10-1 with TRBJ2-7; D assignment may be TRBD1 or TRBD2 (5 bases each). In germline, CDR1 is WNHNN, CDR2 SYGVQD (reference sequence). Trimming cost V 3 bases and J 6 bases, with 15 bases left between them. The length of the CDR3 is 14 residues. The CDR3 is CASSDGREYGEQYF. In nucleotides, the CDR3 is TGCGCCAGCAGTGATGGCAGGGAGTACGGCGAGCAGTACTTC.

This clonotype was detected ten times or more. The V and J genes are TRBV11-1 and TRBJ2-3; no definite D call. The V end was cut by 5 bases, the J end by 0 bases, with 9 bases between. Germline CDR1 SGHAT, CDR2 FQDESV (reference sequence). The CDR3 length is 14 residues. CDR3 amino acids: CASSHPTSTDTQYF. The CDR3 DNA is TGTGCCAGCAGCCACCCGACTAGCACAGATACGCAGTATTTT. Using reference TRBV11-1 and TRBJ2-3 for the parts outside the CDR3, the full variable domain is EAEVAQSPRYKITEKSQAVAFWCDPISGHATLYWYRQILGQGPELLVQFQDESVVDDSQLPKDRFSAERLKGVDSTLKIQPAELGDSAMYLCASSHPTSTDTQYFGPGTRLTVL.

This clonotype was counted many times. This chain uses TRBV12-3 or TRBV12-4 with TRBJ2-1, with D possibly TRBD2 on 7 matching bases. The CDR3 spans 17 residues. Trimming left V 5 bases short and J 1 base short, with 18 bases between. CDR3 sequence reads: CASSPGLKGGSYNEQFF. The CDR3 nucleotides read TGTGCCAGCAGTCCCGGCCTCAAGGGGGGGTCCTACAATGAGCAGTTCTTC.

The chain links TRBV19 to TRBJ1-1, with a possible D match to TRBD1 (6 bases). The CDR3 covers 15 residues. V gave up 5 bases and J gave up 1 base, with 14 bases separating them. Germline V gene data show CDR1 as LNHDA and CDR2 as SQIVND (reference sequence). CDR3 sequence: CASSARTEPNTEAFF. CDR3 coding DNA: TGTGCCAGTAGTGCCCGGACAGAACCGAACACTGAAGCTTTCTTT.

This clonotype showed up many times. The chain recombines TRBV30 with TRBJ2-3; 8 bases fit TRBD2. Germline trimming cut 5 bases from V and 6 bases from J; bases unmatched to any gene: 13. The CDR3 is made up of 15 amino acids. Germline loops: CDR1 GTSNPN, CDR2 SVGIG (reference sequence). The CDR3 bases are TGTGCCTGGTCCGGGCTAGCGGGCCACCGGGATACGCAGTATTTT. This sequence encodes CAWSGLAGHRDTQYF.

This sequence joins TRBV3-1 and TRBJ2-5, with D hard to call. This CDR3 spans 13 amino acids. Trimming pared 4 bases from V and 7 bases from J, leaving 13 bases between. CDR1 is LGHDT, CDR2 YNNKEL, per germline (reference sequence). The CDR3 nucleotides read TGTGCCAGCAGCCTGACGGACCTGGGGACCCAGTACTTC. Protein sequence: CASSLTDLGTQYF.

This clonotype was observed many times. DNA for the CDR3: TGTGCCAGCAGTCCGCTAGCGGCGTCGGATACGCAGTATTTT. It specifies CASSPLAASDTQYF. The rearrangement joins TRBV2 to TRBJ2-3, with 7 bases identical to TRBD2. V lost 5 bases and J lost 6; bases outside the gene matches: 8. The CDR3 contains 14 residues. Per germline, CDR1 SNHLY and CDR2 FYNNEI.

This clonotype was observed many times. The chain uses TRBV11-2 and TRBJ1-1; D is unresolved. Germline CDR1 reads SGHAT; CDR2 reads FQNNGV. This CDR3 comprises 16 residues. Trimming stripped 5 bases from V and 0 bases from J, with 16 bases between. CDR3 nucleotide sequence: TGTGCCAGCAGCCCCCGGGGTGGTTTATTGAACACTGAAGCTTTCTTT. This translates into CASSPRGGLLNTEAFF.

A single count supports this clonotype. Written as DNA, the CDR3 is TGTGCCAGCAGCTCCTCCGGGCGGGACAGGGGTGAAAGGGCCCAGCATTTT. It specifies CASSSSGRDRGERAQHF. The chain has TRBV11-2 and TRBJ1-5, with 10 bases matching TRBD1. Germline-derived CDR1 and CDR2 are SGHAT and FQNNGV. The CDR3 runs 17 residues. Trimming cost V 4 bases and J 11 bases; bases outside gene matches: 17. The variable domain in full, with the rest retrieved from reference TRBV11-2 and TRBJ1-5, is EAGVAQSPRYKIIEKRQSVAFWCNPISGHATLYWYQQILGQGPKLLIQFQNNGVVDDSQLPKDRFSAERLKGVDSTLKIQPAKLEDSAVYLCASSSSGRDRGERAQHFGDGTRLSIL.

This clonotype was seen ten or more times. V is TRBV11-3 and J is TRBJ2-3; perhaps TRBD2 as D (5 bases). The CDR3 runs to 12 residues. Looked up from germline, CDR1 is SGHNT and CDR2 is YENEEA. Trimming cost V 6 bases and J 8 bases, with 12 bases left between them. CDR3 DNA: TGTGCCAGCAGTGGCCCCGAGGGTACGCAGTATTTT. Its translation: CASSGPEGTQYF.

This rearrangement joins TRBV12-5 to TRBJ1-5; unclear D gene. CDR1 LGHNT and CDR2 FRNRAP come from the germline V gene. Trimming shortened V by 3 bases and J by 9 bases, and 18 bases separated the two germline ends. There are 15 residues in the CDR3. CDR3 DNA: TGTGCTAGTGGTTTCGACTCGAAGGGAGTCCGGCCCCAGCATTTT. It encodes CASGFDSKGVRPQHF. The full variable domain, its missing parts supplied by reference TRBV12-5 and TRBJ1-5, is DARVTQTPRHKVTEMGQEVTMRCQPILGHNTVFWYRQTMMQGLELLAYFRNRAPLDDSGMPKDRFSAEMPDATLATLKIQPSEPRDSAVYFCASGFDSKGVRPQHFGDGTRLSIL.

The rearrangement links TRBV5-4 to TRBJ1-6; D call uncertain. Germline assignment: CDR1 SGHNT and CDR2 YYREEE (reference sequence). CDR3 size: 13 residues. The V end was cut by 0 bases, the J end by 6 bases, with 4 bases between. The CDR3 nucleotides read TGTGCCAGCAGCTTGGTCCCTAATTCACCCCTCCACTTT. Its translation is CASSLVPNSPLHF.

This clonotype was seen repeatedly, ten times or more. The chain combines TRBV6-1 with TRBJ1-5; D remains unclear. The V gene's germline CDR1 is MNHNS and CDR2 SASEGT. V lost 2 bases and J lost 1, with 6 bases in between. CDR3 length equals 14 residues. CDR3 loop: CASSEMVSNQPQHF. The CDR3 DNA reads as TGTGCCAGCAGTGAAATGGTCAGCAATCAGCCCCAGCATTTT.

The DNA for the CDR3 is TGCAGCGTTGTAGGAGGGGCTGGGGCCAACGTCCTGACTTTC. This translates into CSVVGGAGANVLTF. The genes are TRBV29-1 and TRBJ2-6; TRBD2 might be the D (6 bases). CDR1 and CDR2 from the germline V gene are SQVTM and ANQGSEA. This CDR3 is 14 amino acids long. V lost 4 bases, J lost 2 bases, and 9 bases lay in between.